Below, 30 T cell receptor beta chains from the same sample are listed, as sequenced in a study of HIV-infected children after antiretroviral therapy interruption. Regarding treatment: PENTA 11 planned treatment interruption arm or continuous ART arm. RNA-based 3' RACE libraries used unique molecular identifiers. TCRdb analysed the 3' RACE reads with MiXCR anew, one entry per CDR3 protein. The sample holds tens of thousands of distinct CDR3 sequences; roughly 4.5% are singletons and the top ten take approximately 0.7%. This specimen was CD45RA+ CD4+ T cells from PBMCs, pooled from several time points, taken from a donor given antiretroviral therapy, either interrupted or continuous. As to subset: naive CD4+ CD45RA+ CD45RO- T cells. The receptors were sampled from a pool of human donors with HIV.

There are many counts of this clonotype. The V gene is TRBV2, the J gene TRBJ1-6, with a tentative D call TRBD1 (6 bases). The V gene lost 5 bases and the J gene lost 10 bases, with 9 bases spanning the gap. Germline-derived CDR1 and CDR2 are SNHLY and FYNNEI. CDR3 length equals 12 residues. The CDR3 here is CASSRGGSPLHF. CDR3 in DNA: TGTGCCAGCAGTAGGGGGGGGTCACCCCTCCACTTT.

This chain joins TRBV7-9 and TRBJ1-5; D perhaps matches TRBD1 (6 bases). CDR1 and CDR2 from the germline V gene are SEHNR and FQNEAQ (reference sequence). The ends were cut back, 6 bases at V and 6 bases at J, with 15 bases in the middle. The CDR3 consists of 14 residues. CDR3 bases: TGTGCCAGCAGTTTAACGGGGGGCGGTCAGCCCCAGCATTTT. Amino acid sequence: CASSLTGGGQPQHF.

Regarding this clonotype: A much bigger clone sits one base away, suggesting this may be a read error. V and J are TRBV6-5 and TRBJ2-7; 7 bases line up with TRBD2. The CDR3 extends over 13 amino acids. Germline CDR1 is MNHEY and CDR2 is SVGAGI. V was pared by 8 bases and J by 5 bases, with 9 bases of the junction left unmatched. In DNA form, the CDR3 reads TGTGCCAGCGGAGCGGGGCAGTCCCACGAGCAGTACTTC. Translated, it gives CASGAGQSHEQYF.

Many counts were recorded for this clonotype. V and J are TRBV12-3 or TRBV12-4 and TRBJ1-2; TRBD1 agrees at 8 bases. The V and J ends lost 6 bases and 8 bases, in that order; junction bases with no gene match: 5. The CDR3 loop spans 12 amino acids. CDR3 sequence (DNA): TGTGCCAGCAGCAGGGGGCGAGCGGGCTACACCTTC. This codes for CASSRGRAGYTF.

This clonotype appeared many times. The chain carries TRBV5-1 and TRBJ1-2, with D unclear. The germline V gene has CDR1 SGHRS and CDR2 YFSETQ. The V gene lost 4 bases and the J gene lost 6 bases, with 16 bases spanning the gap. The CDR3 is 14 amino acids. CDR3 region: CASSATRESNGYTF. The CDR3 region has the DNA TGCGCCAGCAGCGCAACACGCGAATCCAATGGCTACACCTTC.

This clonotype was counted at least ten times. CDR3 nucleotides: TGCAGTGCTAGCAACGTTCTAGGGGGTCCAACTAACTATGGCTACACCTTC. Amino acids: CSASNVLGGPTNYGYTF. This sequence joins TRBV20-1 and TRBJ1-2, with D tentatively TRBD1 (6 bases). Trimming left V 3 bases short and J 0 bases short, with 20 bases between. This CDR3 region has 17 residues. Germline V gene data show CDR1 as DFQATT and CDR2 as SNEGSKA (reference sequence).

This clonotype was counted only a few times. V is TRBV6-5 and J is TRBJ2-1; 7 positions match TRBD1. The CDR3 runs 15 residues. Germline assignment: CDR1 MNHEY and CDR2 SVGAGI. After removal of 7 bases from V and 0 bases from J, the junction contained 6 bases not matched to a gene. The CDR3 DNA follows: TGTGCCAGCAAATACCCAGGGGGCTCCTACAATGAGCAGTTCTTC. Translating gives CASKYPGGSYNEQFF.

The chain recombines TRBV10-3 with TRBJ2-7; D possibly corresponds to TRBD1 (5 bases). The V and J ends lost 5 bases and 2 bases respectively, with 13 bases between them. Per the germline V gene, CDR1 is ENHRY and CDR2 is SYGVKD. The CDR3 length is 14 residues. The CDR3 here is CAISQGVLAYEQYF. The CDR3 DNA reads as TGTGCCATCAGTCAGGGCGTCCTCGCCTACGAGCAGTACTTC.

In this sample, this clonotype turned up many times. The chain joins TRBV10-3 to TRBJ1-4; TRBD1 might be the D (5 bases). Germline lookup yields CDR1 ENHRY and CDR2 SYGVKD. The CDR3 has 16 amino acids. V was shortened by 2 bases and J by 4 bases, with 14 bases between the two germline ends. CDR3 nucleotide sequence: TGTGCCATCAGTGAGACTTCCGGGACGTATAATGAAAAACTGTTTTTT. Amino acids: CAISETSGTYNEKLFF.

This clonotype was seen many times. The rearrangement joins TRBV18 to TRBJ2-1, with TRBD2 identical over 7 bases. This CDR3 is built from 15 residues. V lost 2 bases, J lost 6 bases, and 7 bases stayed unmatched. Germline V gene lookup returns CDR1 KGHSH and CDR2 LQKENI. The CDR3 spells CASSPGLAEINEQFF. In nucleotides, the CDR3 is TGTGCCAGCTCACCAGGCCTAGCGGAGATCAATGAGCAGTTCTTC.

Ten or more counts support this clonotype. V is TRBV25-1 and J is TRBJ2-1; 9 nucleotides match TRBD1. The CDR3 consists of 14 residues. The germline gives CDR1 MGHDK, CDR2 SYGVNS. V lost 4 bases, J lost 6 bases, and 4 bases stayed unmatched. The CDR3 here is CASSAKQGANEQFF. In DNA form, the CDR3 reads TGTGCCAGCAGTGCCAAACAGGGGGCCAATGAGCAGTTCTTC. The variable domain in full, completed from reference TRBV25-1 and TRBJ2-1, reads EADIYQTPRYLVIGTGKKITLECSQTMGHDKMYWYQQDPGMELHLIHYSYGVNSTEKGDLSSESTVSRIRTEHFPLTLESARPSHTSQYLCASSAKQGANEQFFGPGTRLTVL.

As regards this clonotype: A much bigger clone sits one base away, suggesting this may be a read error. The rearrangement uses TRBV5-1 and TRBJ1-6; D is unclear. Looked up from germline, CDR1 is SGHRS and CDR2 is YFSETQ. This CDR3 is built from 12 residues. CDR3 nucleotide sequence: TGCGCCAGCAGCTTGGAGAATTCACCCATCCACTTT. Translated: CASSLENSPIHF.

The table lists this clonotype with many counts. The chain recombines TRBV25-1 with TRBJ2-7; the match to TRBD1 covers 9 bases. The trim removed 3 bases at V and 1 base at J, leaving 4 bases unmatched. The CDR3 sequence is 15 residues long. The germline gives CDR1 MGHDK, CDR2 SYGVNS. CDR3 in amino acids: CASSDPGQGSYEQYF. CDR3 coding DNA: TGTGCCAGCAGTGACCCGGGACAGGGATCCTACGAGCAGTACTTC.

This clonotype is medium-sized. The chain carries TRBV20-1 and TRBJ1-5, with TRBD1 matching 7 bases. Looked up from germline, CDR1 is DFQATT and CDR2 is SNEGSKA (reference sequence). V shed 7 bases, J shed 5 bases, and the junction held 8 bases outside the gene matches. The CDR3 contains 13 residues. CDR3 DNA: TGCAGTGGGGAGGGGGCCGGAGATCAGCCCCAGCATTTT. Translation: CSGEGAGDQPQHF.

In its sample, this clonotype was seen many times. This chain links TRBV19 with TRBJ2-1, with a possible D match to TRBD2 (6 bases). V was clipped by 5 bases and J by 4 bases, with 15 bases between them. Looked up from germline, CDR1 is LNHDA and CDR2 is SQIVND (reference sequence). This CDR3 region has 15 residues. CDR3 region: CASSSRGGVYNEQFF. CDR3 DNA: TGTGCCAGTAGTTCAAGGGGCGGGGTGTACAATGAGCAGTTCTTC.

This clonotype was counted many times. The CDR3, as DNA: TGCGCCAGCAGCTTAACAGGGGACTCACCCCTCCACTTT. This sequence encodes CASSLTGDSPLHF. The chain has TRBV5-1 and TRBJ1-6, with 7 bases that match TRBD1. CDR3 length: 13 amino acids. Trimming at V came to 2 bases and at J to 10 bases, leaving 3 bases not matched to a gene. The germline gives CDR1 SGHRS, CDR2 YFSETQ.

Here the CDR3 DNA reads TGTGCCAGCAGTGAAGCCCAGGGCCGGCCTGAAGCTTTCTTT. Residues: CASSEAQGRPEAFF. This chain uses TRBV2 with TRBJ1-1; maybe TRBD1 (5 bases). V gave up 0 bases and J gave up 6 bases, with 11 bases separating them. This CDR3 has 14 residues. Germline CDR1 and CDR2: SNHLY and FYNNEI. Full variable domain (outside the CDR3, taken from reference TRBV2 and TRBJ1-1): EPEVTQTPSHQVTQMGQEVILRCVPISNHLYFYWYRQILGQKVEFLVSFYNNEISEKSEIFDDQFSVERPDGSNFTLKIRSTKLEDSAMYFCASSEAQGRPEAFFGQGTRLTVV.

This chain connects TRBV4-1 to TRBJ2-7; 9 bases are shared with TRBD1. The CDR3 totals 17 residues. The germline CDR1 and CDR2 sequences are MGHRA and YSYEKL. V dropped 4 bases and J dropped 7; count of bases not matched to a gene: 17. The CDR3: CASSPLWPGQGAEEQYF. DNA of the CDR3: TGCGCCAGCAGCCCCCTTTGGCCGGGACAGGGAGCAGAGGAGCAGTACTTC.

This clonotype occurred many times. The chain carries TRBV19 and TRBJ1-2, with D possibly being TRBD1 (5 bases). V shed 7 bases and J shed 7 bases, with 19 bases lying between them. CDR1 is LNHDA, CDR2 SQIVND, per germline (reference sequence). This CDR3 comprises 14 residues. CDR3 nucleotide sequence: TGTGCCAGTACGACGGGACGGCTCCTAATTGGCTACACCTTC. Translation: CASTTGRLLIGYTF.

This clonotype was detected many times. The chain is built from TRBV28 and TRBJ2-3; TRBD1 aligns across 9 bases. Trimming cost V 3 bases and J 5 bases; bases outside gene matches: 6. CDR1 and CDR2 (germline): MDHEN, SYDVKM. This CDR3 is built from 15 residues. The CDR3 nucleotides are TGTGCCAGCAGTTTCTTGACAGGGGGGGGAGATACGCAGTATTTT. Its translation: CASSFLTGGGDTQYF.

The chain couples TRBV21-1 to TRBJ2-1; the table's D call TRBD2 went unverified against the DNA. TRBV21-1 is annotated as a pseudogene. The CDR3 has 16 residues. CDR3 residues: CASSQGARDSRVEQFF. The CDR3, as DNA: TGTGCCAGCAGTCAAGGGGCGCGGGACTCCCGGGTTGAGCAGTTCTTC.

This rearrangement joins TRBV14 to TRBJ2-1; TRBD2 is a possible D gene (5 bases). V was clipped by 2 bases and J by 4 bases, with 9 bases between them. Germline CDR1 reads SGHDN; CDR2 reads FVKESK. The CDR3 is 14 residues long. Written as DNA, the CDR3 is TGTGCCAGCAGCCAACTTCCGGGGTACAATGAGCAGTTCTTC. Residues: CASSQLPGYNEQFF.

CDR3 region: CATRKQAGNVWYGYTF. The CDR3, as DNA: TGTGCCACCAGGAAACAGGCTGGAAACGTTTGGTATGGCTACACCTTC. The genes are TRBV15 and TRBJ1-2, with D perhaps matching TRBD1 (5 bases). Germline V gives CDR1 LNHNV, CDR2 YYDKDF (reference sequence). This CDR3 comprises 16 residues. The V gene lost 6 bases and the J gene lost 5 bases, with 22 bases spanning the gap.

In its sample, this clonotype was seen many times. The chain recombines TRBV20-1 with TRBJ1-1; 8 nucleotides agree with TRBD1. Trimming took 4 bases from V and 4 from J; bases not matched to a gene: 2. CDR3 size: 12 residues. Looked up from germline, CDR1 is DFQATT and CDR2 is SNEGSKA (reference sequence). The CDR3 spells CSATQGGTEAFF. In DNA form, the CDR3 reads TGCAGTGCTACACAGGGGGGCACTGAAGCTTTCTTT.

This clonotype appeared many times. The chain is built from TRBV6-5 and TRBJ2-3, with unresolved D. V dropped 0 bases and J dropped 0 bases, with 7 bases sitting between them. The germline V gene has CDR1 MNHEY and CDR2 SVGAGI. The CDR3 is 15 amino acids. CDR3 region: CASSYSGSSTDTQYF. DNA of the CDR3: TGTGCCAGCAGTTACTCCGGGTCTAGCACAGATACGCAGTATTTT.

This clonotype was recorded many times. V is TRBV7-2 and J is TRBJ2-5; the D gene is possibly TRBD2 (6 bases). CDR3 length: 14 residues. Germline CDR1 SGHTA, CDR2 FQGNSA. V lost 4 bases, J lost 4 bases, and 13 bases lay in between. The CDR3 loop reads CASSSGLSAETQYF. The CDR3 DNA follows: TGTGCCAGCAGCTCGGGACTTTCGGCAGAGACCCAGTACTTC.

This clonotype appeared many times. This sequence joins TRBV21-1 and TRBJ2-7. TRBV21-1 is tagged as a pseudogene. This CDR3 spans 15 amino acids. The CDR3 is CASRASRRFSYEQYF. Here the CDR3 DNA reads TGTGCCAGCAGGGCCTCTAGACGGTTCTCCTACGAGCAGTACTTC.

This clonotype was recorded a few times. This sequence joins TRBV5-1 and TRBJ2-3, with 13 bases lining up with TRBD2. Trimming took 7 bases from V and 3 from J; bases not matched to a gene: 2. Germline V gene data show CDR1 as SGHRS and CDR2 as YFSETQ. The CDR3 contains 14 residues. CDR3 residues: CASGTSGNTDTQYF. CDR3 DNA: TGCGCCAGCGGGACTAGCGGGAATACAGATACGCAGTATTTT. The entire variable domain, with the rest obtained from reference TRBV5-1 and TRBJ2-3, is as follows: KAGVTQTPRYLIKTRGQQVTLSCSPISGHRSVSWYQQTPGQGLQFLFEYFSETQRNKGNFPGRFSGRQFSNSRSEMNVSTLELGDSALYLCASGTSGNTDTQYFGPGTRLTVL.

This clonotype was recorded at least ten times. CDR3 loop: CASGASTYNEQFF. The CDR3 bases are TGTGCCAGCGGGGCAAGCACATACAATGAGCAGTTCTTC. The V and J genes are TRBV6-5 and TRBJ2-1, with a tentative D call TRBD1 (5 bases). The ends were cut back, 8 bases at V and 4 bases at J, with 12 bases in the middle. Germline CDR1 and CDR2: MNHEY and SVGAGI. The CDR3 totals 13 residues.

This clonotype was detected ten times or more. The V gene is TRBV19, the J gene TRBJ2-1; tentatively, D is TRBD1 (6 bases). The CDR3 length is 14 residues. The germline gives CDR1 LNHDA, CDR2 SQIVND (reference sequence). The V end was cut by 4 bases, the J end by 12 bases, with 19 bases between. The CDR3 here is CASSRGGSGVGQFF. The CDR3 DNA sequence: TGTGCCAGTAGTAGAGGGGGTTCGGGCGTAGGGCAGTTCTTC.